The rows below give T cell receptor beta chains drawn from one sample of a study of radiotherapy plus CTLA-4 blockade in lung cancer. Some clones are missing from TCRdb's copy, which holds only in-frame ones; the method was immunoSEQ multiplex PCR. The sample lists 70,000 to 90,000 clones, under 80% seen once, with over 20% in the top ten. The sequenced sample was peripheral blood, obtained from a patient treated with radiotherapy plus ipilimumab. These receptors were taken from a human donor with non-small cell lung cancer whose response to radiotherapy plus ipilimumab could not be evaluated. Some clones in this sample may be carry-over from other donors' samples. Each CDR3 is given with its conserved first and last residue. Size tells how often a clone was seen (once, few, many) or the class of an expanded clone, and some rows leave it out.

abundance: -; v_gene: TRBV28; j_gene: TRBJ2-5; CDR3aa: CASSLWASGQETQYF
abundance: -; v_gene: TRBV5-1; j_gene: TRBJ1-1; CDR3aa: CASSPAGQGNTEAFF
abundance: -; v_gene: TRBV5-6; j_gene: TRBJ1-2; CDR3aa: CASSRPTGDGYTF
abundance: -; v_gene: TRBV6-1; j_gene: TRBJ2-2; CDR3aa: CASFTLTSGAGELFF
abundance: -; v_gene: TRBV11-2; j_gene: TRBJ2-7; CDR3aa: CASSLDYGDSYEQYF
abundance: -; v_gene: TRBV28; j_gene: TRBJ1-2; CDR3aa: CASMAREDVALFGYTF
abundance: -; v_gene: TRBV6-5; j_gene: TRBJ2-2; CDR3aa: CASSGQRSAGELFF
abundance: -; v_gene: TRBV4-3; j_gene: TRBJ2-3; CDR3aa: CASSQDSGTGTTDTQYF
abundance: -; v_gene: TRBV6-5; j_gene: TRBJ2-7; CDR3aa: CASRGEGGGSYEQYF
abundance: -; v_gene: TRBV29-1; j_gene: TRBJ1-2; CDR3aa: CSVEGGRQGSNYGYTF
abundance: -; v_gene: TRBV5-1; j_gene: TRBJ2-2; CDR3aa: CASSTLGVGNTGELFF
abundance: few; v_gene: TRBV28; j_gene: TRBJ1-3; CDR3aa: CASSLTGSHSGNTIYF
abundance: -; v_gene: TRBV2; j_gene: TRBJ1-1; CDR3aa: CASSELGTGGTEAFF
abundance: few; v_gene: TRBV6-5; j_gene: TRBJ1-3; CDR3aa: CASSQGQYSGNTIYF
abundance: -; v_gene: TRBV11-2; j_gene: TRBJ2-1; CDR3aa: CASSLVGTSGGINEQFF
abundance: -; v_gene: TRBV7-9; j_gene: TRBJ2-3; CDR3aa: CASSLRTSTQYF
abundance: -; v_gene: TRBV19; j_gene: TRBJ2-7; CDR3aa: CASRRRTGAYEQYF
abundance: -; v_gene: TRBV7-7; j_gene: TRBJ2-3; CDR3aa: CASSFLLSWGDSTDTQYF
abundance: -; v_gene: TRBV7-9; j_gene: TRBJ2-7; CDR3aa: CASSLYDSNYEQYF
abundance: -; v_gene: TRBV27; j_gene: TRBJ1-1; CDR3aa: CASWGHMNTEAFF
abundance: few; v_gene: TRBV6-4; j_gene: TRBJ1-1; CDR3aa: CASSDGQNTEAFF
abundance: -; v_gene: TRBV7-2; j_gene: TRBJ2-5; CDR3aa: CASSPSRSQETQYF
abundance: once; v_gene: TRBV5-1; j_gene: TRBJ2-1; CDR3aa: CASSLALTSGGFNEQFF
abundance: -; v_gene: TRBV7-2; j_gene: TRBJ2-3; CDR3aa: CASSLWASTDTQYF
abundance: few; v_gene: TRBV28; j_gene: TRBJ1-2; CDR3aa: CASSSPGHYGGYTF
abundance: -; v_gene: TRBV2; j_gene: TRBJ1-6; CDR3aa: CASRETGGVSPLHF
abundance: -; v_gene: TRBV6-5; j_gene: TRBJ1-2; CDR3aa: CASSYSTGRGGYTF
abundance: -; v_gene: TRBV5-1; j_gene: TRBJ1-2; CDR3aa: CASSPGQGGYGYTF
abundance: -; v_gene: TRBV7-2; j_gene: TRBJ1-2; CDR3aa: CASSFNLNYGYTF
abundance: -; v_gene: TRBV18; j_gene: TRBJ1-2; CDR3aa: CASSLTTANYGYTF
abundance: -; v_gene: TRBV6-5; j_gene: TRBJ1-3; CDR3aa: CASKDSVSGNTIYF
abundance: -; v_gene: TRBV2; j_gene: TRBJ1-4; CDR3aa: CASSLDRQNEKLFF
abundance: -; v_gene: TRBV5-6; j_gene: TRBJ2-7; CDR3aa: CASSSSGEGYEQYF
abundance: -; v_gene: TRBV7-9; j_gene: TRBJ1-2; CDR3aa: CASSLGHNVNYGYTF
abundance: -; v_gene: TRBV6-5; j_gene: -; CDR3aa: CASSYAAGGYEQYF
abundance: few; v_gene: TRBV28; j_gene: TRBJ1-4; CDR3aa: CASSSWEGYEKLFF
abundance: -; v_gene: TRBV6-1; j_gene: -; CDR3aa: CASSETTGGGGGYEQYF
abundance: few; v_gene: TRBV4-1; j_gene: TRBJ2-7; CDR3aa: CASSHPLQGAYEQYF
abundance: once; v_gene: TRBV9; j_gene: TRBJ1-6; CDR3aa: CASSVGGNRGYNSPLHF
abundance: -; v_gene: TRBV19; j_gene: TRBJ1-1; CDR3aa: CASRGPIGSEAFF
abundance: -; v_gene: TRBV27; j_gene: TRBJ1-1; CDR3aa: CASSFRENTEAFF
abundance: -; v_gene: TRBV2; j_gene: TRBJ1-5; CDR3aa: CASSEGRGSNGQPQHF
abundance: -; v_gene: TRBV19; j_gene: TRBJ2-7; CDR3aa: CASTLSSGAAYEQYF
abundance: -; v_gene: TRBV18; j_gene: TRBJ2-7; CDR3aa: CASSPETPGAYEQYF
abundance: -; v_gene: TRBV5-6; j_gene: TRBJ1-1; CDR3aa: CASRLGPGYTEAFF
abundance: once; v_gene: TRBV4-2; j_gene: TRBJ1-1; CDR3aa: CASSQYKQGAWNTEAFF